Listed below are T cell receptor beta chains from one sample, sequenced in a study of shared clonotypes between healthy human individuals. The method was immunoSEQ multiplex PCR; TCRdb's version includes in-frame clones alone and lacks a portion of them. The sample carries about 2 million clones, 85% to 95% recorded once. Sequencing was carried out using naive CD8+ T cells sorted from blood. These receptors were obtained from a man between 18 and 35 years old in good health. Both conserved end residues are part of each CDR3. D genes are given only for firm matches. Some rows have no size entry. The others give once, few or many, or a class for an expanded clone.

D gene	clone size	V gene	J gene	CDR3 protein	CDR3 DNA
NA	NA	TRBV28	TRBJ1-1	CASSRVFDGTEAFF	TGTGCCAGCAGCCGGGTCTTCGACGGCACTGAAGCTTTCTTT
NA	NA	TRBV5-6	TRBJ2-7	CASSLGLYEQYF	TGTGCCAGCAGCTTGGGGCTCTACGAGCAGTACTTC
NA	NA	TRBV5-6	TRBJ1-2	CASSLGWPGPDGYTF	TGTGCCAGCAGCTTGGGGTGGCCAGGTCCGGATGGCTACACCTTC
NA	NA	TRBV18	TRBJ2-1	CASSPPIQNEQFF	TGTGCCAGCTCACCACCGATCCAGAATGAGCAGTTCTTC
NA	NA	TRBV27	TRBJ2-2	CASSLLAMNTGELFF	TGTGCCAGCAGTTTATTGGCTATGAACACCGGGGAGCTGTTTTTT
NA	NA	TRBV28	TRBJ1-5	CASTSHSNQPQHF	TGTGCCAGCACGTCCCATAGCAATCAGCCCCAGCATTTT
TRBD2	NA	TRBV5-1	TRBJ2-1	CASSSTSGSYNEQFF	TGCGCCAGCAGCTCGACTAGCGGGAGTTACAATGAGCAGTTCTTC
NA	NA	TRBV10-3	TRBJ1-2	CAISEFGDDYGYTF	TGTGCCATCAGTGAGTTTGGGGACGACTATGGCTACACCTTC
NA	NA	TRBV7-9	TRBJ1-4	CASSLSVREPTNEKLFF	TGTGCCAGCAGCTTAAGCGTGCGGGAACCAACTAATGAAAAACTGTTTTTT
NA	NA	TRBV5-1	TRBJ2-7	CASSLAETTYEQYF	TGCGCCAGCAGCTTGGCCGAGACGACCTACGAGCAGTACTTC
NA	NA	TRBV4-3	TRBJ2-1	CASSQGGSYNEQFF	TGCGCCAGCAGCCAAGGGGGCTCCTACAATGAGCAGTTCTTC
TRBD1	NA	TRBV5-6	TRBJ2-5	CASSLLGQGSLETQYF	TGTGCCAGCAGCTTGTTGGGACAGGGGAGTCTAGAGACCCAGTACTTC
TRBD2	NA	TRBV4-2	TRBJ2-1	CASSQEQSGLAVYNEQFF	TGTGCCAGCAGCCAAGAACAGTCTGGGCTAGCGGTATACAATGAGCAGTTCTTC
NA	NA	TRBV14	TRBJ1-2	CASSPDGRGDGYTF	TGTGCCAGCAGCCCGGACGGCAGGGGTGATGGCTACACCTTC
TRBD2	NA	TRBV5-4	TRBJ2-5	CASSLIVAGGPQETQYF	TGTGCCAGCAGCTTGATCGTAGCGGGGGGGCCACAAGAGACCCAGTACTTC
NA	NA	TRBV9	TRBJ2-5	CASSTPRPSDSPVYQETQYF	TGTGCCAGCAGCACCCCAAGGCCCTCGGACAGCCCCGTTTACCAAGAGACCCAGTACTTC
TRBD1	NA	TRBV29-1	TRBJ1-2	CSVEWWDRGTNYGYTF	TGCAGCGTTGAATGGTGGGACAGGGGGACTAACTATGGCTACACCTTC
NA	NA	TRBV28	TRBJ2-7	CASSLGPGWEQYF	TGTGCCAGCAGTTTAGGTCCAGGTTGGGAGCAGTACTTC
TRBD1	once	TRBV13	TRBJ1-2	CASSLGMDRDRVNYGYTF	TGTGCCAGCAGCTTAGGAATGGACCGGGACAGGGTGAACTATGGCTACACCTTC
NA	few	TRBV19	TRBJ1-5	CASSGGYQPQHF	TGTGCCAGTAGTGGCGGATATCAGCCCCAGCATTTT
TRBD1	NA	TRBV5-6	TRBJ1-4	CASSFAGGSSNEKLFF	TGTGCCAGCAGCTTTGCAGGGGGAAGTTCTAATGAAAAACTGTTTTTT
NA	few	TRBV5-6	TRBJ2-5	CASSLWGGETQYF	TGTGCCAGCAGCTTGTGGGGTGGGGAGACCCAGTACTTC
NA	NA	TRBV6-1	TRBJ2-3	CASSEAGGLPSTDTQYF	TGTGCCAGCAGTGAAGCGGGAGGATTACCAAGCACAGATACGCAGTATTTT
TRBD2	NA	TRBV5-6	TRBJ2-2	CASSLGNGGDTGELFF	TGTGCCAGCAGCTTGGGAAACGGGGGGGACACCGGGGAGCTGTTTTTT
NA	NA	TRBV30	TRBJ1-2	CAWSVSDQGYTF	TGTGCCTGGAGTGTTTCAGATCAGGGCTACACCTTC